This T cell receptor beta chain stems from a study of blood T cell repertoires in COVID-19 (dated by TCRdb to 2020 to 2022). Some background on the complete study: Samples covering the acute and convalescent phases of COVID-19 were provided by collaborators in the United States, Italy and Spain. The material from the prospective study consisted of cDNA or gDNA derived from T cells, B-cell-depleted T cells, or PBMCs. The dataset comprised deeply sampled blood TCRbeta repertoires from subjects exposed to, actively infected with, or recovered from COVID-19. A freely available public database, intended as a resource for researchers studying the immune response to SARS-CoV-2, is where the repertoires were released. The samples were drawn from two sources: the first 160 participants of the ongoing ImmuneRACE study, and approximately 1,300 subjects contributed by 6 global collaborators. Sample metadata almost always included a de-identified subject ID, COVID-19 status, age in years and sex. HLA class I and class II types, where available, came from metadata supplied by the sample provider rather than from assay-based typing. Overall study outcomes, separate from this receptor: Clinical and demographic metadata were provided uncurated, with the amount varying by source and participant.

TCRbeta CDR3 regions were amplified from genomic DNA by means of the immunoSEQ Assay, a bias-controlled multiplex PCR. Processing in the source paper ran as follows. Within the assay, amplification of reference gene primers was used to estimate how many nucleated cells each sample contained. Sequence reads were collapsed and filtered to measure the absolute abundance of every unique TCRbeta CDR3 rearrangement. For each sample, productive Simpson clonality was calculated as the square root of Simpson's diversity index over productive rearrangements. TCRdb mirrors the immuneACCESS table, restricted to in-frame sequences. Some clones are absent from its copies; in checked studies, under half trace to an unresolved V gene, and the reason for the others is unknown. V and J calls and clone size are those listed in that table; D and trimming were worked out from the DNA. This sample holds about 180,000 clones; around four fifths were observed only once. 6.5% to 8.5% of the sample is in the top ten clones.

In Seattle, one collaborating source enrolled patients while the infection was active and tracked those patients longitudinally over the course of disease. Whole blood was collected in K2EDTA tubes by collaborating institutions according to the institutions' own protocols. For TCRbeta analysis, collaborators shipped samples as frozen whole blood, isolated PBMCs, or DNA extracted from either of those sample types. A single count supports this clone. The clone's antigen remains unknown. No base qualities exist here, and no much larger clone lies one base off it. CDR1 MNHEY and CDR2 SVGAGI are derived from the germline V gene. V trim: 7 bases; J trim: 6 bases; unmatched bases: 12. Its CDR3 holds 14 amino acids, cysteine through phenylalanine. The kept DNA is CDR3 alone, 42 bases in frame from the first base.

The sequenced sample was peripheral blood. The TCR comes from a woman between 65 and 79 years old with COVID-19, enrolled during active disease. Recombination linked TRBV6-5 to TRBJ2-7; TRBD1 fits 7 bases in the junction. The DNA reads as follows: TGTGCCAGCACCCGGACAGGTTCGAGGGGCGAGCAGTACTTC. Translated, this gives CASTRTGSRGEQYF.